A selection of T cell receptor beta chains follows, all from one sample in a study of response to subunit inactivated influenza vaccine. TCRdb called the RT-PCR reads again in MiXCR, with one record for every CDR3 protein. This table holds about 170,000 distinct CDR3 sequences, approximately 12% found once. This specimen consisted of CD8+ T cells sorted from PBMCs, obtained around 25 months after vaccination. The receptors here all came from a man aged 45 to 70 who received an inactivated influenza vaccine. CDR3s include the opening cysteine and the closing phenylalanine or tryptophan. A D gene is named only where the DNA matches it firmly. Some rows have no size entry. The others give once, few or many, or a class for an expanded clone.

D gene,V gene,clone size,J gene,CDR3 DNA,CDR3 protein
NA,TRBV4-3,NA,TRBJ2-7,TGCGCCAGCAGCCAAGAACGCGGGTTTGGCTACGAGCAGTACTTC,CASSQERGFGYEQYF
NA,TRBV28,NA,TRBJ1-1,TGTGCCAGCAGTTTACGTGCAGCCAACACTGAAGCTTTCTTT,CASSLRAANTEAFF
NA,TRBV4-2,NA,TRBJ2-7,TGTGCCAGCAGCCAAGATGCGACAGGGAGGAGCTACGAGCAGTACTTC,CASSQDATGRSYEQYF
TRBD1,TRBV7-9,NA,TRBJ2-7,TGTGCCAGCAGCCCCAGGGGGCGGCAGAGCTCCTACGAGCAGTACTTC,CASSPRGRQSSYEQYF
NA,TRBV28,few,TRBJ2-7,TGTGCCAGCACTGAGAGAGCAGGCAGCTCCTACGAGCAGTACTTC,CASTERAGSSYEQYF
NA,TRBV7-2,many,TRBJ2-7,TGTGCCAGCAGCTTAGTAAGGGATCTGGACGAGCAGTACTTC,CASSLVRDLDEQYF
NA,TRBV7-7,few,TRBJ2-2,TGTGCTAGCAGCTTCCCCAGTTCCGGGGAGCTGTTTTTT,CASSFPSSGELFF
TRBD1,TRBV5-1,many,TRBJ1-5,TGCGCCAGCAGCTACAGGGGGCTGAGCAATCAGCCCCAGCATTTT,CASSYRGLSNQPQHF
TRBD2,TRBV12-3/TRBV12-4,NA,TRBJ2-7,TGTGCCAGCAGTTTTTCGCCTAGCGGGGGCTACGAGCAGTACTTC,CASSFSPSGGYEQYF
NA,TRBV7-9,few,TRBJ2-1,TGTGCCAGCAGCTTATGGGCGGGGCCCTCCTACAATGAGCAGTTCTTC,CASSLWAGPSYNEQFF
NA,TRBV7-2,many,TRBJ1-1,TGTGCCAGCAGCTTAGACCCGAACACTGAAGCTTTCTTT,CASSLDPNTEAFF
NA,TRBV24-1,many,TRBJ2-1,TGTGCCACCAGTGATTCTTGGGGCAATGAGCAGTTCTTC,CATSDSWGNEQFF
NA,TRBV5-1,few,TRBJ2-1,TGCGCCAGCAGCTTGGAAGGGTTGCGGGTCAACAATGAGCAGTTCTTC,CASSLEGLRVNNEQFF
TRBD2,TRBV28,few,TRBJ2-7,TGTGCCAGCAGTTCACCCCCGGGACTAGAGGAGAGGGAGCAGTACTTC,CASSSPPGLEEREQYF
NA,TRBV27,NA,TRBJ2-7,TGTGCCAGCAGTTTAATCACCGGGACACGTTCCTACGAGCAGTACTTC,CASSLITGTRSYEQYF
NA,TRBV7-9,few,TRBJ1-4,TGTGCCAGCAGCTTAGGTGGAGCAGGTGAAAAACTGTTTTTT,CASSLGGAGEKLFF